The present TCR beta chain was sequenced within a study of blood T cell repertoires in COVID-19. Study-level information: Both acute and convalescent COVID-19 samples were obtained from the United States, Italy and Spain. T cells, B-cell-depleted T cells, or PBMCs supplied cDNA or gDNA.

Trimming left V 3 bases short and J 5 bases short, with 10 bases between. CDR3 length equals 13 residues. Germline lookup yields CDR1 SEHNR and CDR2 FQNEAQ (reference sequence). Under the authors' procedure: Reference gene primer amplification gave estimated nucleated cell counts. Some clones are missing from TCRdb's copy, which holds only in-frame ones; the method was immunoSEQ multiplex PCR. That table is the source of V, J and clone size, and D and trimming were worked out from the DNA. The sample carries 470,000 or so clones, 80% to 90% recorded once. Sequencing was done on a sample of peripheral blood. The clonotype originates from a human donor in a cohort sampled during active COVID-19. This chain joins TRBV7-9 and TRBJ1-1; a possible D gene is TRBD1 (5 bases). CDR3 sequence reads: CASSFQGRTEAFF. DNA of the CDR3: TGTGCCAGCAGCTTTCAGGGAAGGACTGAAGCTTTCTTT. Variable domain in full (rest from reference TRBV7-9 and TRBJ1-1): DTGVSQNPRHKITKRGQNVTFRCDPISEHNRLYWYRQTLGQGPEFLTYFQNEAQLEKSRLLSDRFSAERPKGSFSTLEIQRTEQGDSAMYLCASSFQGRTEAFFGQGTRLTVV.